This TCR beta chain is drawn from a study of shared clonotypes between healthy human individuals. Naive CD4+ cells were CD45RA-selected; the remaining cells were memory. From germline, CDR1 is SGHNT and CDR2 YYREEE (reference sequence). The V and J ends lost 5 bases and 0 bases respectively, with 11 bases between them. The CDR3 has 14 amino acids. Libraries were prepared by immunoSEQ multiplex PCR; TCRdb keeps only in-frame clonotypes and omits some of them. The repertoire holds some 1,100,000 clones, with about 80% as singletons. V usage is TRBV5-4 and J usage is TRBJ1-1; D perhaps matches TRBD1 (5 bases). The sequenced sample was memory CD4+ T cells from PBMCs. As for subset: CD45RA-negative fraction. This TCR was sampled from a young man in good health. Some clones in this sample may be carry-over from other donors' samples. The CDR3, as DNA: TGTGCCAGCAGGAGGGACGGTATGAACACTGAAGCTTTCTTT. Protein product: CASRRDGMNTEAFF.